This T cell receptor beta chain was observed in a study of cytomegalovirus exposure and HLA in healthy donors. Study observations and caveats: Rarity held for most TCR sequences, but there were some public TCRs that occurred in many donors.

As to this clone: What it binds is unknown.

The PCR had 60 Vbeta and 13 Jbeta primers. Sequenced by immunoSEQ multiplex PCR; TCRdb stores in-frame clones only, minus some. The sample records 200,000 to 250,000 clones, around 80% being singletons. Germline assignment: CDR1 MNHNS and CDR2 SASEGT. The CDR3 spans 14 residues. V lost 6 bases and J lost 1; bases outside the gene matches: 4. The specimen was PBMCs. The receptor was isolated from a young man in good health and CMV-seronegative. The chain has TRBV6-1 and TRBJ2-7; TRBD1 matches 9 bases. CDR3 nucleotide sequence: TGTGCCAGCAGCCGGGGACAGGGATCCTACGAGCAGTACTTC. It codes for CASSRGQGSYEQYF.